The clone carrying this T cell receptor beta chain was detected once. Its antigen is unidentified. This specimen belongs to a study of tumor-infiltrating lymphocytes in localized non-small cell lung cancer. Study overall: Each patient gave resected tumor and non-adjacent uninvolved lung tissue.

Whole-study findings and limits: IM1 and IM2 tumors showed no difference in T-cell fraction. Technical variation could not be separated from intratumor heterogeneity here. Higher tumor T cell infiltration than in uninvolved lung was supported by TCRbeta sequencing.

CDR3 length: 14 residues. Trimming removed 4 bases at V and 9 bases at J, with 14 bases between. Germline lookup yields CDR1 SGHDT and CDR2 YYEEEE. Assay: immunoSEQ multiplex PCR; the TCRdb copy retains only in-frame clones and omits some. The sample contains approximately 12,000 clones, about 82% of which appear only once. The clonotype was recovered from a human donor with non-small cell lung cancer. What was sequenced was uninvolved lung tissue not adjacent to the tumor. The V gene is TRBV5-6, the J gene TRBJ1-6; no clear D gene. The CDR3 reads CASSIRILSSPLHF. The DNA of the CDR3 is TGTGCCAGCAGCATCCGTATTTTGAGTTCACCCCTCCACTTT.